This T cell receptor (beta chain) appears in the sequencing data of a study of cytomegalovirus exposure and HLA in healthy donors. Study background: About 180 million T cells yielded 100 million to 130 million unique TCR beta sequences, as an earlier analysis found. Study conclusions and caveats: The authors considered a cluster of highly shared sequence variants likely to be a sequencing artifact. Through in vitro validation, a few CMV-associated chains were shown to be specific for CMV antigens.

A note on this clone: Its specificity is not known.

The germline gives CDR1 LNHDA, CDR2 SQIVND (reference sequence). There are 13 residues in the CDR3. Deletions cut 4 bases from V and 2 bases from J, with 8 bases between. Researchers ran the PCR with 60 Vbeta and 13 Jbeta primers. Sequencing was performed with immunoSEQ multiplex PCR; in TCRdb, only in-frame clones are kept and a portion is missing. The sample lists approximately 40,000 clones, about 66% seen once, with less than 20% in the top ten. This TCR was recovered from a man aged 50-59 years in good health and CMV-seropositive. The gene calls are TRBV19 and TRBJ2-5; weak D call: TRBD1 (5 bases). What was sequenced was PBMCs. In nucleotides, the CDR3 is TGTGCCAGTAGTAGTCGACAGCAAGAGACCCAGTACTTC. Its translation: CASSSRQQETQYF.